The rows below give T cell receptor beta chains drawn from one sample of a study of beta chain features in type 1 diabetes. The table came from immunoSEQ multiplex PCR; TCRdb's copy has only in-frame clones and leaves some out. The data show almost 350,000 clones, around 8% seen once. The source material was central memory CD4+ T cells from blood. These receptors originate from a woman between 18 and 30 years old in good health. CDR3s include the opening cysteine and the closing phenylalanine or tryptophan. The D gene is left open where the match is weak. A clone size is listed for some rows: how often the clone was seen (once, few, many), or a class if it is expanded.

j_gene: TRBJ2-3; d_gene: TRBD2; abundance: few; v_gene: TRBV18; CDR3nt: TGTGCCAGCTCACCCAATGGAGCGGGAGGGTCCACAGATACGCAGTATTTT; CDR3aa: CASSPNGAGGSTDTQYF
j_gene: TRBJ2-5; d_gene: TRBD1; abundance: few; v_gene: TRBV9; CDR3nt: TGTGCCAGCAGCGTGCAGGGGACAGGGCAGGAGACCCAGTACTTC; CDR3aa: CASSVQGTGQETQYF
j_gene: TRBJ2-1; d_gene: TRBD2; abundance: -; v_gene: TRBV6-5; CDR3nt: TGTGCCAGCAGTCCACTGGGACTAGCGGGCAATGAGCAGTTCTTC; CDR3aa: CASSPLGLAGNEQFF
j_gene: TRBJ1-2; d_gene: -; abundance: few; v_gene: TRBV19; CDR3nt: TGTGCCAGTAGCCCTGAACAGAGTTTCTATGGCTACACCTTC; CDR3aa: CASSPEQSFYGYTF
j_gene: TRBJ1-1; d_gene: -; abundance: few; v_gene: TRBV7-8; CDR3nt: TGTGCCAGCAGCTTAAGTAGGGCAGCTGAAGCTTTCTTT; CDR3aa: CASSLSRAAEAFF
j_gene: TRBJ2-5; d_gene: TRBD2; abundance: -; v_gene: TRBV7-3; CDR3nt: TGTGCCAGCAGCTTACAGGGACTACCACAAGAGACCCAGTACTTC; CDR3aa: CASSLQGLPQETQYF
j_gene: TRBJ2-7; d_gene: TRBD2; abundance: few; v_gene: TRBV27; CDR3nt: TGTGCCAGCAGTTCACCTACGGGACTACGACCTAGTAAGCAGTACTTC; CDR3aa: CASSSPTGLRPSKQYF
j_gene: TRBJ2-5; d_gene: -; abundance: few; v_gene: TRBV28; CDR3nt: TGTGCCAGCAGTTTACAAGGGAGGCGCGAAGAGACCCAGTACTTC; CDR3aa: CASSLQGRREETQYF
j_gene: TRBJ2-2; d_gene: -; abundance: few; v_gene: TRBV4-3; CDR3nt: TGCGCCAGCAGCCAAGATTCCCGGGAGCTGTTTTTT; CDR3aa: CASSQDSRELFF
j_gene: TRBJ2-5; d_gene: -; abundance: few; v_gene: TRBV13; CDR3nt: TGTGCCAGCAGCTTCAAGGGGCGAGAGACCCAGTACTTC; CDR3aa: CASSFKGRETQYF